These T cell receptor beta chains were read from a single sample in a study of blood T cell repertoires in COVID-19. The assay was immunoSEQ multiplex PCR, and TCRdb's table has in-frame clones only and misses some. There are some 150,000 clones in the sample; approximately 85% occur only once, and about 1.2% lies in the top ten. The specimen sequenced was peripheral blood. These receptors were collected from a man aged 60 to 69 who had recovered from COVID-19. The CDR3 runs from the conserved cysteine through the conserved F or W. D genes are given only for firm matches. A clone size is listed for some rows: how often the clone was seen (once, few, many), or a class if it is expanded.

d_call	clone_size	v_call	j_call	cdr3_nt	cdr3_aa
TRBD2	-	TRBV9	TRBJ2-3	TGTGCCAGCAGCCAACTACCAGCGGGAGCTAGCACAGATACGCAGTATTTT	CASSQLPAGASTDTQYF
TRBD2	-	TRBV11-3	TRBJ2-3	TGTGCCAGCAGCGCGGGGAAAGCGGGGGACACAGATACGCAGTATTTT	CASSAGKAGDTDTQYF
TRBD2	-	TRBV7-3	TRBJ2-1	TGTGCCAGCAGCTCCACCCGGGCGGGGGGAAACAATGAGCAGTTCTTC	CASSSTRAGGNNEQFF
TRBD1	few	TRBV9	TRBJ1-2	TGTGCCAGCAGCGAGCAACCCCGGGACAGAGTTGGCTACACCTTC	CASSEQPRDRVGYTF
-	-	TRBV5-1	TRBJ1-6	TGCGCCAGCAGCCCAACTGGGCTCAGCTCCTATAATTCACCCCTCCACTTT	CASSPTGLSSYNSPLHF
TRBD2	once	TRBV4-2	TRBJ2-2	TGTGCCAGCAGCCAAGAGGCGGGGGCCGGGGAGCTGTTTTTT	CASSQEAGAGELFF
-	once	TRBV7-9	TRBJ2-5	TGTGCCAGCAGCCTTCTTGGGGGGGGCATACAAGAGACCCAGTACTTC	CASSLLGGGIQETQYF
TRBD1	few	TRBV2	TRBJ1-5	TGTGCCAGCAGTGAAGGGACAGGGAATCAGCCCCAGCATTTT	CASSEGTGNQPQHF
TRBD1	-	TRBV9	TRBJ2-7	TGTGCCAGCAGCGTAGCAGACAGGGTGCACGAGCAGTACTTC	CASSVADRVHEQYF
-	once	TRBV7-2	TRBJ2-3	TGTGCCAGCAGCTCGATTACTAGCACAGATACGCAGTATTTT	CASSSITSTDTQYF
-	-	TRBV3-1/TRBV3-2	TRBJ1-1	TGTGCCAGCAGCCAAGTTCTGGCTGCGAACACTGAAGCTTTCTTT	CASSQVLAANTEAFF
TRBD2	-	TRBV5-6	TRBJ2-5	TGTGCCAGCAGCTTCCTACCTTCGACTAGCGGGGGAGCAGCCCAGTACTTC	CASSFLPSTSGGAAQYF
-	-	TRBV29-1	TRBJ1-1	TGCAGCGTTGAACGTGGTGGGGGGAGCACTGAAGCTTTCTTT	CSVERGGGSTEAFF
-	-	TRBV25-1	TRBJ2-3	TGTGCCAGCAGTGAAGCCGGGGATACGCAGTATTTT	CASSEAGDTQYF
-	-	TRBV7-6	TRBJ1-3	TGTGCCAGCACCACCCAGTCGAGAAGGGAGGGGGGAAACACCATATATTTT	CASTTQSRREGGNTIYF
TRBD1	few	TRBV12-3/TRBV12-4	TRBJ1-2	TGTGCCAGCAGGGGGACAGGGTTATATGGCTACACCTTC	CASRGTGLYGYTF
TRBD1	-	TRBV5-4	TRBJ1-1	TGTGCCAGCAGCACCGGACAGGGGGCGCCCCTAGCTTTCTTT	CASSTGQGAPLAFF
TRBD1	-	TRBV6-5	TRBJ2-7	TGTGCCAGCAGTTTCGACAGGGAAGGCTACGAGCAGTACTTC	CASSFDREGYEQYF
-	-	TRBV27	TRBJ1-2	TGTGCCACCACAGCAGGGCCTCAGTCACACTATGGCTACACCTTC	CATTAGPQSHYGYTF
TRBD2	few	TRBV7-9	TRBJ2-2	TGTGCCAGCAGCTTATACCCCGGGGAGGGCAGACCCGGGGAGCTGTTTTTT	CASSLYPGEGRPGELFF
-	-	TRBV6-5	TRBJ2-7	TGTGCCAGCAGTCCTGGCATCGCCTACGAGCAGTACTTC	CASSPGIAYEQYF
TRBD1	once	TRBV18	TRBJ1-5	TGTGCCAGCTCACCAGGAGGGGGCACTAATCAGCCCCAGCATTTT	CASSPGGGTNQPQHF
TRBD1	-	TRBV3-1/TRBV3-2	TRBJ1-1	TGTGCCAGCAAAATACAGGGGGGCGACACTGAAGCTTTCTTT	CASKIQGGDTEAFF
TRBD2	-	TRBV20-1	TRBJ2-4	TGCAGTGCTAGTTTGGAACGGGAGGAAAACATTCAGTACTTC	CSASLEREENIQYF
TRBD1	once	TRBV9	TRBJ1-1	TGTGCCAGCAGCGTAGGACAGGGGGGAGAGAACACTGAAGCTTTCTTT	CASSVGQGGENTEAFF
TRBD2	-	TRBV7-9	TRBJ2-5	TGTGCCAGCAGCTCCCTGCGGGGGGATCAAGAGACCCAGTACTTC	CASSSLRGDQETQYF
-	-	TRBV7-2	TRBJ1-6	TGTGCCAGCAGCCTAGGAACACCGTATAATTCACCCCTCCACTTT	CASSLGTPYNSPLHF
-	-	TRBV7-9	TRBJ1-2	TGTGCCAGCAGCTTAGCGGGCAAATCTCTTAACTATGGCTACACCTTC	CASSLAGKSLNYGYTF
TRBD1	-	TRBV12-3/TRBV12-4	TRBJ1-2	TGTGCCAGCAGCCCCAGGGGGAACTATGGCTACACCTTC	CASSPRGNYGYTF
-	-	TRBV28	TRBJ2-2	TGTGCCAGCAGTTCCCAGGGGAAGGGGAACACCGGGGAGCTGTTTTTT	CASSSQGKGNTGELFF
-	-	TRBV11-2	TRBJ1-2	TGTGCCAGCAGCTTCTTAGGAAACCGGGGATTC	CASSFLGNRGF
-	few	TRBV11-2	TRBJ2-2	TGTGCCAGCAGCCCCATAGCGGGGACAGGGTTCACCGGGGAGCTGTTTTTT	CASSPIAGTGFTGELFF
TRBD1	-	TRBV27	TRBJ2-5	TGTGCCAGCAGTTCCTCAGGGGGCTTCCAAGAGACCCAGTACTTC	CASSSSGGFQETQYF
TRBD1	-	TRBV6-1	TRBJ2-2	TGTGCCAGCAGTGAACCGGGACAGGGAGCCGGGGAGCTGTTTTTT	CASSEPGQGAGELFF
TRBD2	-	TRBV9	TRBJ2-5	TGTGCCAGCAGCGTAGGAGGTGGGGGAGCGGGGTCCCAAGAGACCCAGTACTTC	CASSVGGGGAGSQETQYF
-	-	TRBV15	TRBJ1-3	TGTGCCACCAGCAGAGATCTTGACAGCTCTGGAAACACCATATATTTT	CATSRDLDSSGNTIYF
-	-	TRBV12-5	TRBJ2-7	TGTGCTAGTGGTTTGGTTTACCAGGGTTTCCACGAGCAGTACTTC	CASGLVYQGFHEQYF
-	-	TRBV5-1	TRBJ2-7	TGCGCCAGCAAGACAGGAGCTCCCTCCTACGAGCAGTACTTC	CASKTGAPSYEQYF
-	-	TRBV5-8	TRBJ1-3	TGTGCCAGCAGTTTCCCAACGGGATCAGGGGTTGGCGGAAACACCATATATTTT	CASSFPTGSGVGGNTIYF
-	-	TRBV4-2	TRBJ2-7	TGTGCCAGCAGCCCAATACCAGCCTACGAGCAGTACTTC	CASSPIPAYEQYF
TRBD1	few	TRBV11-2	TRBJ2-7	TGTGCCAGCAGTTTCGGACAGGGCGAGCAGTACTTC	CASSFGQGEQYF
-	-	TRBV7-3	TRBJ2-3	TGTGCCAGCAGCCCTTCTAGCACAGATACGCAGTATTTT	CASSPSSTDTQYF
-	-	TRBV4-1	TRBJ1-6	TGCGCCAGCAGCCAAGAGAGTAGCTCCTATAATTCACCCCTCCACTTT	CASSQESSSYNSPLHF
TRBD2	-	TRBV28	TRBJ2-1	TGTGCCAGCAGTTTTGGGACTAGCGGTTACAATGAGCAGTTCTTC	CASSFGTSGYNEQFF
-	-	TRBV10-3	TRBJ2-4	TGTGCCATGGCGAAGGGGGCCAAAAACATTCAGTACTTC	CAMAKGAKNIQYF
TRBD2	-	TRBV9	TRBJ2-5	TGTGCCAGCACCCTAGCGGGGGGGCAAGAGACCCAGTACTTC	CASTLAGGQETQYF
-	-	TRBV6-5	TRBJ1-1	TGTGCCAGCAGTTGGGGCGGGGGGCTCACTGAAGCTTTCTTT	CASSWGGGLTEAFF
-	-	TRBV5-1	TRBJ1-6	TGCGCCAGCAGCTTGGAAGGGGTAGGGAATTCACCCCTCCACTTT	CASSLEGVGNSPLHF
-	-	TRBV5-6	TRBJ2-7	TGTGCCAGCAGCTTGGTGTCAGGGGCTTACGAGCAGTACTTC	CASSLVSGAYEQYF
TRBD1	-	TRBV14	TRBJ2-4	TGTGCCAGCAGCTGGGGACAGATAAACATTCAGTACTTC	CASSWGQINIQYF
TRBD2	once	TRBV29-1	TRBJ2-3	TGCAGCGTTGAAAAGGGCGGCGGGGGGGATGCTAGCACAGATACGCAGTATTTT	CSVEKGGGGDASTDTQYF
-	-	TRBV5-8	TRBJ1-1	TGTGCCAGCAGCTTAGGGGCAAACACTGAAGCTTTCTTT	CASSLGANTEAFF
-	-	TRBV7-8	TRBJ2-1	TGTGCCAGCAGCTTAGAGTTGCGCCGCAATGAGCAGTTCTTC	CASSLELRRNEQFF